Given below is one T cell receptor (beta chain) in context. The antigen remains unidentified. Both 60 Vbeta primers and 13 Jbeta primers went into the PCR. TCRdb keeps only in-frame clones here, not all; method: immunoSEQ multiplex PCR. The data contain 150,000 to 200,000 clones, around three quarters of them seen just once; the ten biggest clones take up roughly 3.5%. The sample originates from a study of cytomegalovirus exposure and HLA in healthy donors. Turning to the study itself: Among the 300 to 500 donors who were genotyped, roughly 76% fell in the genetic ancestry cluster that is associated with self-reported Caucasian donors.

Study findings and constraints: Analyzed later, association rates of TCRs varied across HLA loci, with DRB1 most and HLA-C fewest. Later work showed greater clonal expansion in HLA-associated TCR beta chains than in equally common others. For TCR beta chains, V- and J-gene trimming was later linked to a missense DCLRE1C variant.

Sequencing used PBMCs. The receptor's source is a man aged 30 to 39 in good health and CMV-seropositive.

CDR3 loop: CASSSLGEGTEAFF. The CDR3 DNA reads TGTGCCAGCAGCAGTCTGGGGGAGGGCACTGAAGCTTTCTTT. The chain uses TRBV28 and TRBJ1-1; tentative D call: TRBD1 (5 bases). Per germline, CDR1 MDHEN and CDR2 SYDVKM. V lost 6 bases, J lost 4 bases, and 15 bases lay in between. This CDR3 region has 14 residues.